This is a list of T cell receptor beta chains from one sample in a study of blood T cell repertoires in COVID-19. This table comes from immunoSEQ multiplex PCR, and its TCRdb copy is limited to in-frame clones, with some not included. The table has 250,000 to 350,000 clones, 90% seen once; the top ten hold 4% to 5.5%. Sequencing was performed on PBMCs or T cells enriched from blood (not recorded which). All receptors come from a woman aged 18 to 35 with acute COVID-19. The CDR3 runs from the conserved cysteine through the conserved F or W. D genes are given only for firm matches. A row's size may be missing; if present it is once, few, many or a size class.

>TRBJ1-1|.|TRBV6-5|.
TGTGCCAGCAGTTACTCGATTGGTCTCACCGGCACTGAAGCTTTCTTT
CASSYSIGLTGTEAFF
>TRBJ2-7|.|TRBV27|.
TGTGCCAGCAGCCTCGCGAGGGGGTGGGTATACGAGCAGTACTTC
CASSLARGWVYEQYF
>TRBJ2-1|.|TRBV6-4|TRBD1
TGTGCCAGCAGTGCCGGACAGGGAGCCCTCAATGAGCAGTTCTTC
CASSAGQGALNEQFF
>TRBJ1-6|.|TRBV28|TRBD1
TGTGCCAGCAGTTTATCCAGTGGACAGGGAGGCAGTTTT
CASSLSSGQGGSF
>TRBJ2-3|.|TRBV27|TRBD2
TGTGCCAGCAGTCTAAGCGGGAGCCGAGCAGATACGCAGTATTTT
CASSLSGSRADTQYF
>TRBJ1-1|.|TRBV20-1|.
TGCAGTGCTAGTTATCTGCGGTGGTTGGTGAACACTGAAGCTTTCTTT
CSASYLRWLVNTEAFF
>TRBJ2-7|.|TRBV4-2|TRBD2
TGTGCCAGCAGCCAAGCACTAGCGGGATTCTACGAGCAGTACTTC
CASSQALAGFYEQYF
>TRBJ2-7|.|TRBV5-1|.
TGCGCCAGCAGCTTGGGAGGGAGCGAGCAGTACTTC
CASSLGGSEQYF
>TRBJ2-7|.|TRBV4-2|TRBD2
TGTGCCAGCAGCCTCTTAGCGGGGGGGACCTACGAGCAGTACTTC
CASSLLAGGTYEQYF
>TRBJ1-2|.|TRBV28|.
TGTGCCAGCAGTTTATGGGGGGGAAACTATGGCTACACCTTC
CASSLWGGNYGYTF
>TRBJ1-2|.|TRBV6-5|TRBD1
TGTGCCAGCAGTCCAGGACAGGGTAACTATGGCTACACCTTC
CASSPGQGNYGYTF
>TRBJ1-5|.|TRBV28|.
TGTGCCAGCAGTCCGTCTACCGGGGGGAATCAGCCCCAGCATTTT
CASSPSTGGNQPQHF
>TRBJ1-1|.|TRBV7-2|TRBD1
TGTGCCAGCAGCTTAGCTCGGGACAGCCCGAACACTGAAGCTTTCTTT
CASSLARDSPNTEAFF
>TRBJ1-2|once|TRBV9|TRBD1
TGTGCCAGCAGCGCCGGACAGGGAGCATATGGCTACACCTTC
CASSAGQGAYGYTF
>TRBJ2-7|.|TRBV2|.
TGTGCCAGCAGTGAAGCAGGGCGGGACGAGCAGTACTTC
CASSEAGRDEQYF
>TRBJ1-2|.|TRBV29-1|TRBD1
TGCAGCGTGGGGACAGGGACAGTCCATGGCTACACCTTC
CSVGTGTVHGYTF
>TRBJ2-5|.|TRBV7-7|TRBD2
TGTGCTAGCAGCCCGGCGGGAGTCGGGCAAGAGACCCAGTACTTC
CASSPAGVGQETQYF
>TRBJ1-5|.|TRBV11-2|TRBD1
TGTGCCAGCAGCTTGGGGACAGGGGGCCAGCCCCAGCATTTT
CASSLGTGGQPQHF
>TRBJ2-7|.|TRBV19|.
TGTGCCAGTAGTATGGGACACTCCGCCTCCTACGAGCAGTACTTC
CASSMGHSASYEQYF
>TRBJ2-5|.|TRBV7-9|TRBD2
TGTGCCAGCAGCTTATCACTTGGACTAGCGGGAGGGCAAGAGACCCAGTACTTC
CASSLSLGLAGGQETQYF
>TRBJ1-3|few|TRBV3-1/TRBV3-2|.
TGTGCCAGCAGCCAAACTAGCTCTGGAAACACCATATATTTT
CASSQTSSGNTIYF
>TRBJ2-3|.|TRBV5-1|.
TGCGCCAGCAGCTTCGGGGGCACAGATACGCAGTATTTT
CASSFGGTDTQYF
>TRBJ2-1|.|TRBV19|TRBD2
TGTGCCAGTAGTCCTTTTAGCGGGAGGGCCAGGTTCTTC
CASSPFSGRARFF
>TRBJ1-2|.|TRBV9|.
TGTGCCAGCAGCGTAGACATAAACTATGGCTACACCTTC
CASSVDINYGYTF
>TRBJ1-2|.|TRBV11-1|TRBD1
TGTGCCAGCAGTCCAATGACAGGGAGAATTAACTATGGCTACACCTTC
CASSPMTGRINYGYTF
>TRBJ2-4|.|TRBV6-2/TRBV6-3|TRBD2
TGTGCCAGCAGTTACCCGACTAGCGGGGTGGCCAAAAACATTCAGTACTTC
CASSYPTSGVAKNIQYF
>TRBJ1-2|.|TRBV27|TRBD1
TGTGCCAGCAGTTCCGTCCGTGGACAGGAACACTATGGCTACACCTTC
CASSSVRGQEHYGYTF
>TRBJ2-1|.|TRBV4-1|TRBD2
TGCGCCAGCAGCCAAGAATTGGCTAGCGGCTACAATGAGCAGTTCTTC
CASSQELASGYNEQFF
>TRBJ2-7|.|TRBV18|TRBD1
TGTGCCAGCTCCCCTGGGACAGTGTACTACGAGCAGTACTTC
CASSPGTVYYEQYF
>TRBJ1-1|once|TRBV12-3/TRBV12-4|.
TGTGCCAGCAGTATCCATAACACTGAAGCTTTCTTT
CASSIHNTEAFF
>TRBJ1-1|.|TRBV30|TRBD1
TGTGCCTGGAGCGCAGGGGGTGTGTGGACTGAAGCTTTCTTT
CAWSAGGVWTEAFF
>TRBJ2-5|.|TRBV28|TRBD2
TGTGCCAGCAGTTCCAGCGGGACTAAAGAGACCCAGTACTTC
CASSSSGTKETQYF
>TRBJ1-1|.|TRBV6-5|.
TGTGCCAGCAGCCTAACAGACCGGATCAACCAAGCTTTCTTT
CASSLTDRINQAFF
>TRBJ2-3|.|TRBV15|.
TGTGCCACCCAGGCCTACACAGATACGCAGTATTTT
CATQAYTDTQYF
>TRBJ2-2|.|TRBV6-5|TRBD2
TGTGCATGCAGACTAGCGGGAGGGTTTCCCGGGGAGCTGTTTTTT
CACRLAGGFPGELFF
>TRBJ2-7|.|TRBV27|.
TGTGCCAGCAACAAAAGAGGGGGTTCCAGCTCCTACGAGCAGTACTTC
CASNKRGGSSSYEQYF
>TRBJ1-1|.|TRBV5-1|TRBD1
TGCGCCAGCAGCTTGGGGTCAACAGGGGCGAACACTGAAGCTTTCTTT
CASSLGSTGANTEAFF
>TRBJ2-2|.|TRBV6-1|.
TGTGCCAGCAGTGAAACTAACACCGGGGAGCTGTTTTTT
CASSETNTGELFF
>TRBJ2-3|.|TRBV24-1|TRBD2
TGTGCCACCGAGGGACTAGATGCAGATACGCAGTATTTT
CATEGLDADTQYF
>TRBJ1-5|.|TRBV6-2/TRBV6-3|.
TGTGCCAGCAGTTCCCCGACAAGCTACAATCAGCCCCAGCATTTT
CASSSPTSYNQPQHF
>TRBJ1-5|.|TRBV27|.
TGTGCCAGCAGTTTTGGCAGAAATCAGCCCCAGCATTTT
CASSFGRNQPQHF